The 29 T cell receptor beta chains in this list originate from one sample, sequenced in a study of identical twins. TCRdb redid the calling of the 5' RACE reads with MiXCR, one entry per CDR3 protein. The table includes about 790,000 distinct CDR3 sequences, 15% to 20% detected once. These data were likewise used in another study, on T cells expressing NK-cell markers.

Sequenced input: PBMCs. These receptors originate from a woman aged 18-30 years in good health.

This clonotype has only a few counts. The rearrangement joins TRBV7-9 to TRBJ1-2, with 8 bases identical to TRBD1. With V trimmed by 8 bases and J by 4 bases, 12 bases remained unmatched. The CDR3 is 15 residues long. Germline V CDR1 and CDR2: SEHNR, FQNEAQ (reference sequence). The CDR3 DNA sequence: TGTGCCAGCTCACAGGGGGTGGCCCTGGGCTATGGCTACACCTTC. This codes for CASSQGVALGYGYTF.

The CDR3 DNA reads as TGTGCCAGCAGCTTTAAAGGCCCAGGGAACATTCAGTACTTC. Its protein is CASSFKGPGNIQYF. V and J are TRBV7-9 and TRBJ2-4, with D possibly matching TRBD1 (5 bases). Looked up from germline, CDR1 is SEHNR and CDR2 is FQNEAQ (reference sequence). The CDR3 is made up of 14 amino acids. V lost 3 bases and J 7 bases, leaving 13 bases between the germline ends.

This clonotype was seen a handful of times. The gene calls are TRBV29-1 and TRBJ1-1, with D unclear. The germline V gene encodes CDR1 SQVTM and CDR2 ANQGSEA. Trimming left V 6 bases short and J 7 bases short, with 12 bases between. This CDR3 comprises 11 residues. The CDR3 DNA sequence: TGCAGCGTGAAACTAGCCCGTGAAGCTTTCTTT. Its translation is CSVKLAREAFF.

The chain joins TRBV5-1 to TRBJ2-2; D is unresolved. Germline values: CDR1 SGHRS, CDR2 YFSETQ. The CDR3 length is 15 residues. Trimming stripped 0 bases from V and 2 bases from J, with 8 bases between. The CDR3 reads CASSLEQINTGELFF. Written as DNA, the CDR3 is TGCGCCAGCAGCTTGGAACAGATTAACACCGGGGAGCTGTTTTTT.

There are a few counts of this clonotype. The genes are TRBV5-1 and TRBJ2-1; either TRBD1 or TRBD2 may supply D (5 bases each). Germline CDR1 and CDR2: SGHRS and YFSETQ. The ends were cut back, 4 bases at V and 0 bases at J, with 14 bases in the middle. The CDR3 sequence is 16 residues long. The CDR3 here is CASSQGRRSSYNEQFF. The CDR3, as DNA: TGCGCCAGCAGCCAGGGACGCCGGAGCTCCTACAATGAGCAGTTCTTC.

This chain uses TRBV9 with TRBJ2-3; D is undetermined. Per the germline V gene, CDR1 is SGDLS and CDR2 is YYNGEE. This CDR3 has 15 residues. The V gene lost 6 bases and the J gene lost 2 bases, with 16 bases spanning the gap. CDR3 nucleotides: TGTGCCAGCACCCCTCAAGTGGGGTCCACAGATACGCAGTATTTT. It is translated as CASTPQVGSTDTQYF.

The chain joins TRBV12-3 or TRBV12-4 to TRBJ2-3; TRBD2 matches at 8 bases. The V segment lost 1 base and the J segment 0 bases; nucleotides outside the gene matches: 6. The CDR3 runs to 17 residues. The CDR3: CASSLVLAGISTDTQYF. CDR3 in DNA: TGTGCCAGCAGTTTAGTCCTAGCGGGTATTAGCACAGATACGCAGTATTTT.

In its sample, this clonotype was seen a few times. The chain carries TRBV12-3 or TRBV12-4 and TRBJ2-7, with D perhaps matching TRBD1 (6 bases). CDR3 length: 14 amino acids. V lost 1 base to trimming and J lost 5 bases, with 12 bases between them. The CDR3 region is CASSLENRAHEQYF. The CDR3 region has the DNA TGTGCCAGCAGTTTAGAAAACAGGGCCCACGAGCAGTACTTC.

The chain recombines TRBV10-3 with TRBJ1-5, with D perhaps TRBD1 (5 bases). Germline CDR1 reads ENHRY; CDR2 reads SYGVKD. This CDR3 contains 13 residues. Between the trimmed V and J ends, which lost 2 bases and 9 bases, there was a span of 11 bases. This chain's CDR3 is CAISEGTGRPQHF. The CDR3 bases are TGTGCCATCAGTGAGGGGACGGGACGGCCCCAGCATTTT.

V is TRBV7-2 and J is TRBJ2-7; 7 bases agree with TRBD2. Germline lookup yields CDR1 SGHTA and CDR2 FQGNSA. This CDR3 has 11 amino acids. The junction had 11 bases not matched to a gene; V was cut back by 9 bases and J by 12 bases. This CDR3 is CASREGLRTYF. Written as DNA, the CDR3 is TGTGCCAGTAGGGAGGGTCTCCGGACGTACTTC. Together with reference TRBV7-2 and TRBJ2-7, the CDR3 gives the full variable domain: GAGVSQSPSNKVTEKGKDVELRCDPISGHTALYWYRQSLGQGLEFLIYFQGNSAPDKSGLPSDRFSAERTGGSVSTLTIQRTQQEDSAVYLCASREGLRTYFGPGTRLTVT.

This clonotype has just a few counts. This chain links TRBV11-1 with TRBJ2-4; 7 nucleotides align to TRBD1. Germline V gene sequence: CDR1 SGHAT, CDR2 FQDESV (reference sequence). With 4 bases clipped from V and 0 bases from J, the junction kept 12 bases outside the gene matches. This CDR3 region has 18 residues. Here the CDR3 DNA reads TGTGCCAGCAGCTCCCTCCCCCGGGACAGCCTAGCCAAAAACATTCAGTACTTC. This translates into CASSSLPRDSLAKNIQYF.

The chain has TRBV12-3 or TRBV12-4 and TRBJ2-7; 7 positions match TRBD2. The CDR3 is 14 amino acids. The ends lost 3 bases at V and 0 bases at J; junction bases unmatched: 2. For the CDR3, the DNA is TGTGCCAGCAGTTTCCCGGGGGGCTCCTACGAGCAGTACTTC. Protein sequence: CASSFPGGSYEQYF.

The chain uses TRBV25-1 and TRBJ1-2; TRBD1 is a possible D gene (6 bases). The germline V and J ends were trimmed by 6 bases and 7 bases, with 12 bases remaining between them. Germline V gene sequence: CDR1 MGHDK, CDR2 SYGVNS. The length of the CDR3 is 12 residues. DNA for the CDR3: TGTGCCAGCAGAGGGGGGGGTTCTGGCTACACCTTC. This encodes CASRGGGSGYTF.

In DNA form, the CDR3 reads TGTGCCAGCTCACCATCGTTGGGACGGCGGGGCACAGATACGCAGTATTTT. Protein sequence: CASSPSLGRRGTDTQYF. The chain joins TRBV18 to TRBJ2-3; D possibly uses TRBD1 or TRBD2 (5 bases each). The germline V and J ends were trimmed by 2 bases and 1 base, with 16 bases remaining between them. The CDR3 length is 17 residues. Germline V lookup: CDR1 KGHSH, CDR2 LQKENI.

V and J are TRBV7-2 and TRBJ2-5, with TRBD2 identical over 7 bases. The ends lost 4 bases at V and 2 bases at J; junction bases unmatched: 4. CDR1 and CDR2 from the germline V gene are SGHTA and FQGNSA. The CDR3 is made up of 14 amino acids. The CDR3 sequence: CASSSSGWQETQYF. In nucleotides, the CDR3 is TGTGCCAGCAGCTCTAGCGGTTGGCAAGAGACCCAGTACTTC.

This clonotype was seen just once. The J gene is TRBJ2-2, the V gene TRBV2; the D gene is possibly TRBD2 (5 bases). Germline CDR1 reads SNHLY; CDR2 reads FYNNEI. Trimming removed 6 bases at V and 7 bases at J, with 12 bases between. CDR3 size: 13 residues. The CDR3 loop reads CASSGEMVGELFF. Written as DNA, the CDR3 is TGTGCCAGCAGCGGGGAAATGGTCGGGGAGCTGTTTTTT.

V usage is TRBV12-3 or TRBV12-4 and J usage is TRBJ2-2; no clear D gene. V lost 3 bases and J lost 6, with 8 bases in between. The CDR3 runs to 13 residues. The CDR3 coding sequence is TGTGCCAGCAGTTTTGGTAACCCCGGGGAGCTGTTTTTT. It yields the protein CASSFGNPGELFF.

This chain connects TRBV30 to TRBJ2-5; D is possibly TRBD1 or TRBD2 (6 bases each). Trimming pared 6 bases from V and 7 bases from J, leaving 18 bases between. Germline V gene sequence: CDR1 GTSNPN, CDR2 SVGIG (reference sequence). This CDR3 is 13 amino acids long. DNA for the CDR3: TGTGCCTGTGCCGAGGGGGGCGCCGGGACCCAGTACTTC. Amino acid sequence: CACAEGGAGTQYF.

CDR3 loop: CSAANWDRKETQYF. The CDR3 DNA follows: TGCAGTGCAGCCAACTGGGACAGGAAAGAGACCCAGTACTTC. The chain links TRBV20-1 to TRBJ2-5, with 8 bases fitting TRBD1. This CDR3 is built from 14 residues. Germline loops: CDR1 DFQATT, CDR2 SNEGSKA (reference sequence). The junction had 9 bases not matched to a gene; V was cut back by 6 bases and J by 3 bases.

The chain uses TRBV20-1 and TRBJ1-6, with a tentative D call TRBD1 (6 bases). Trimming took 6 bases from V and 3 from J, leaving 15 bases between them. Germline V lookup: CDR1 DFQATT, CDR2 SNEGSKA (reference sequence). The CDR3 covers 15 residues. The CDR3 DNA sequence: TGCAGTGCCCAATCACAAGGGGGCTATAATTCACCCCTCCACTTT. Translation gives CSAQSQGGYNSPLHF.

This clonotype came up a few times. V usage is TRBV10-3 and J usage is TRBJ2-1; tentative D call: TRBD2 (5 bases). The CDR3 extends over 16 amino acids. Trimming pared 1 base from V and 6 bases from J, leaving 16 bases between. CDR1 is ENHRY, CDR2 SYGVKD, per germline. CDR3 in amino acids: CAISEYRLGSGNEQFF. CDR3 bases: TGTGCCATCAGTGAGTATCGTTTGGGGAGCGGCAATGAGCAGTTCTTC.

This clonotype was seen many times. The gene calls are TRBV10-3 and TRBJ2-7; no definite D call. The V and J ends lost 9 bases and 0 bases respectively, with 9 bases between them. The germline V gene encodes CDR1 ENHRY and CDR2 SYGVKD. This CDR3 region has 12 residues. The CDR3 is CAISADSYEQYF. CDR3 nucleotide sequence: TGTGCCATATCGGCCGACTCCTACGAGCAGTACTTC.

This clonotype was detected only a few times. J is TRBJ2-2 and V is TRBV5-1, with D perhaps TRBD1 or TRBD2 (6 bases each). Per the germline V gene, CDR1 is SGHRS and CDR2 is YFSETQ. V was trimmed by 3 bases and J by 5 bases, leaving 14 bases between them. This CDR3 region has 15 residues. The CDR3 coding sequence is TGCGCCAGCAGCTCGCGGGACACCTTTACCGGGGAGCTGTTTTTT. Residues: CASSSRDTFTGELFF.

This clonotype was detected a few times. The chain carries TRBV29-1 and TRBJ2-3; D is unresolved. V was clipped by 0 bases and J by 2 bases, with 21 bases between them. The CDR3 sequence is 18 residues long. Germline assignment: CDR1 SQVTM and CDR2 ANQGSEA. CDR3 sequence (DNA): TGCAGCGTTGAAGACCCCATTAGACGGCGGAGCTCCACAGATACGCAGTATTTT. Translated: CSVEDPIRRRSSTDTQYF.

This clonotype came up a few times. The V and J genes are TRBV7-8 and TRBJ1-1; 7 bases map to TRBD1. Germline V lookup: CDR1 SGHVS, CDR2 FQNEAQ. The CDR3 spans 17 residues. Losses at the gene ends were 0 bases for V and 0 bases for J; bases not matched to a gene: 7. CDR3 amino acids: CASSLATGARMNTEAFF. Written as DNA, the CDR3 is TGTGCCAGCAGCTTAGCCACAGGGGCCCGCATGAACACTGAAGCTTTCTTT.

The rearrangement links TRBV20-1 to TRBJ2-3, with D perhaps given as TRBD1 or TRBD2 (6 bases each). The V gene's germline CDR1 is DFQATT and CDR2 SNEGSKA (reference sequence). V was shortened by 4 bases and J by 5 bases, with 22 bases between the two germline ends. This CDR3 comprises 16 residues. CDR3 sequence (DNA): TGCAGTGCTAACCCAGAAAGGGGGGCTAGGGGAGATACGCAGTATTTT. Protein: CSANPERGARGDTQYF.

The chain carries TRBV9 and TRBJ2-3; 14 positions match TRBD2. Germline CDR1 SGDLS, CDR2 YYNGEE. Losses at the gene ends were 2 bases for V and 5 bases for J; bases not matched to a gene: 10. The CDR3 is 18 residues long. This chain's CDR3 is CASSVARLAGGPRDTQYF. CDR3 DNA sequence: TGTGCCAGCAGCGTTGCGAGACTAGCGGGGGGGCCAAGAGATACGCAGTATTTT.

The sample holds a few counts of this clonotype. This sequence joins TRBV6-5 and TRBJ1-5, with TRBD1 as a possible D gene (6 bases). Looked up from germline, CDR1 is MNHEY and CDR2 is SVGAGI. V was shortened by 0 bases and J by 7 bases, with 10 bases between the two germline ends. The length of the CDR3 is 14 residues. The CDR3 is CASSYSGGAQPQHF. As DNA, the CDR3 is TGTGCCAGCAGTTACTCGGGGGGCGCACAGCCCCAGCATTTT.

This clonotype was detected a few times. This rearrangement joins TRBV5-1 to TRBJ2-2; 7 positions agree with TRBD2. After removal of 6 bases from V and 2 bases from J, the junction contained 10 bases not matched to a gene. CDR3 size: 16 residues. Germline loops: CDR1 SGHRS, CDR2 YFSETQ. CDR3 in amino acids: CASTSPGLENTGELFF. CDR3 nucleotide sequence: TGCGCCAGCACCTCCCCAGGACTAGAAAACACCGGGGAGCTGTTTTTT.